One sample yielded the 10 T cell receptor beta chains listed below, sequenced in a study of shared clonotypes between healthy human individuals. Measured with immunoSEQ multiplex PCR; TCRdb has only the in-frame clones, and not every one. The data contain approximately 2.3 million clones, 80% to 95% of them singletons. The material sequenced was naive CD4+ T cells from PBMCs. The subset was: CD45RA+ positively selected. The receptors shown here come from a man between 18 and 35 years old in good health. Some clones in this sample may be carry-over from other donors' samples.

The chain recombines TRBV29-1 with TRBJ2-7, with 14 nucleotides matching TRBD2. This CDR3 is built from 18 residues. Germline loops: CDR1 SQVTM, CDR2 ANQGSEA. J gave up 7 bases and V 0 bases, and 14 bases lay outside the gene matches. The CDR3 bases are TGCAGCGTTGAAGATCTCGGGGGGACTAGCGGGAGCAGGAGGGAGCAGTACTTC. It specifies CSVEDLGGTSGSRREQYF.

This sequence joins TRBV7-2 and TRBJ2-7, with 12 bases fitting TRBD2. Germline values: CDR1 SGHTA, CDR2 FQGNSA. The CDR3 extends over 18 amino acids. After removal of 6 bases from V and 0 bases from J, the junction contained 12 bases not matched to a gene. The CDR3 spells CASRRLAGEGGTSYEQYF. The CDR3, as DNA: TGTGCCAGCAGACGACTAGCGGGAGAGGGGGGGACCTCCTACGAGCAGTACTTC.

This chain uses TRBV21-1 with TRBJ2-1; the D call TRBD2 from the table was never checked on the DNA. TRBV21-1 is a listed pseudogene. This CDR3 spans 19 amino acids. The CDR3 coding sequence is TGTGCCAGCAGCAAAGTTCCCACTAGCGGGAGGCTTGCCTACAATGAGCAGTTCTTC. It yields the protein CASSKVPTSGRLAYNEQFF.

The chain recombines TRBV5-1 with TRBJ2-1; D possibly uses TRBD1 or TRBD2 (5 bases each). Germline values: CDR1 SGHRS, CDR2 YFSETQ. V gave up 4 bases and J gave up 2 bases, with 13 bases separating them. The CDR3 has 15 residues. CDR3 sequence (DNA): TGCGCCAGCAGCCCGGGGCCCCTCACCTACAATGAGCAGTTCTTC. Amino acid sequence: CASSPGPLTYNEQFF.

This sequence joins TRBV15 and TRBJ2-3; D uncertain. Trimming removed 0 bases at V and 4 bases at J, with 8 bases between. This CDR3 comprises 14 residues. CDR1 is LNHNV and CDR2 is YYDKDF in the germline V gene (reference sequence). CDR3 sequence reads: CATSRDRLPDTQYF. The CDR3 bases are TGTGCCACCAGCAGAGATCGGCTACCAGATACGCAGTATTTT. Using reference TRBV15 and TRBJ2-3 for the parts outside the CDR3, the full variable domain is DAMVIQNPRYQVTQFGKPVTLSCSQTLNHNVMYWYQQKSSQAPKLLFHYYDKDFNNEADTPDNFQSRRPNTSFCFLDIRSPGLGDTAMYLCATSRDRLPDTQYFGPGTRLTVL.

The V and J genes are TRBV25-1 and TRBJ1-3; 7 nucleotides line up with TRBD1. J gave up 1 base and V 6 bases, and 6 bases lay outside the gene matches. Germline V gives CDR1 MGHDK, CDR2 SYGVNS. The length of the CDR3 is 15 residues. The chain's CDR3 is CASRGQAASGNTIYF. In DNA, the CDR3 is TGTGCCAGCAGAGGACAGGCGGCGTCTGGAAACACCATATATTTT.

Turning to this clone: Other DNA sequences in this sample translate to the same CDR3. This rearrangement joins TRBV6-5 to TRBJ2-7, with D hard to call. Germline CDR1 MNHEY, CDR2 SVGAGI. The CDR3 is 13 amino acids. Trimming shortened V by 5 bases and J by 0 bases, and 8 bases separated the two germline ends. DNA for the CDR3: TGTGCCAGCAGTCGAACCATCTCCTACGAGCAGTACTTC. Translating it yields CASSRTISYEQYF.

V is TRBV13 and J is TRBJ1-3; D might be TRBD1 (6 bases). The germline CDR1 and CDR2 sequences are PRHDT and FYEKMQ (reference sequence). The ends were cut back, 7 bases at V and 4 bases at J, with 23 bases in the middle. The CDR3 extends over 17 amino acids. In DNA, the CDR3 is TGTGCCAGCAACCTCGCTCCCAACAGGGCAAGCGGAAACACCATATATTTT. This codes for CASNLAPNRASGNTIYF.

Notes on this clone: The sample has other DNA sequences that encode this CDR3 too. The chain links TRBV19 to TRBJ1-2; the D is unclear. Germline V CDR1 and CDR2: LNHDA, SQIVND (reference sequence). There are 13 residues in the CDR3. V was shortened by 5 bases and J by 4 bases, with 11 bases between the two germline ends. CDR3 protein: CASSPDGSYGYTF. The CDR3, as DNA: TGTGCCAGTAGTCCGGACGGCTCCTATGGCTACACCTTC.

CDR3 residues: CASRRTSGAPTYEQYF. CDR3 coding DNA: TGTGCCAGCAGAAGGACTAGCGGAGCGCCGACCTACGAGCAGTACTTC. The chain combines TRBV7-2 with TRBJ2-7, with 10 bases that match TRBD2. This CDR3 spans 16 amino acids. CDR1 SGHTA and CDR2 FQGNSA come from the germline V gene. The V and J ends lost 6 bases and 2 bases, in that order; junction bases with no gene match: 10. Combining the CDR3 with reference TRBV7-2 and TRBJ2-7 gives the whole variable domain GAGVSQSPSNKVTEKGKDVELRCDPISGHTALYWYRQSLGQGLEFLIYFQGNSAPDKSGLPSDRFSAERTGGSVSTLTIQRTQQEDSAVYLCASRRTSGAPTYEQYFGPGTRLTVT.